The present entry profiles one TCR beta chain with its context. The data derive from a study of blood T cell repertoires in COVID-19. Study details: Italy, Spain and the United States were the sources of the convalescent and acute COVID-19 samples. The cDNA or gDNA used as material had been derived from T cells, B-cell-depleted T cells, or PBMCs.

Between the trimmed V and J ends, which lost 0 bases and 0 bases, there was a span of 12 bases. Germline V lookup: CDR1 PRHDT, CDR2 FYEKMQ (reference sequence). The CDR3 sequence is 16 residues long. Authors' methods: Reference gene primer amplification gave nucleated cell count estimates. Method: immunoSEQ multiplex PCR; TCRdb's copy keeps in-frame clones and lacks some. V and J calls and clone size are as listed in that table; D and trimming were resolved from the DNA. The sample carries about 140,000 clones, approximately 88% recorded once. The chain uses TRBV13 and TRBJ2-7; weak D call: TRBD2 (6 bases). The specimen was peripheral blood. This sequence originates from a man in his sixties with active or convalescent COVID-19. DNA for the CDR3: TGTGCCAGCAGCTTAGGAGCGGGTGGGGACTCCTACGAGCAGTACTTC. This codes for CASSLGAGGDSYEQYF.